This T cell receptor (beta chain) was sequenced during a study of T cell repertoires in ileal Crohn's disease. The repertoire was sequenced with immunoSEQ multiplex PCR; TCRdb's copy has only in-frame clones and lacks some. The top ten clones hold more than 4.5% of a sample with around 9,000 clones, roughly 79% of them seen once. The CDR3 spans 16 residues. Trimming cost V 6 bases and J 2 bases, with 18 bases left between them. Germline V CDR1 and CDR2: MRHNA, SNTAGT. Patients were adults with ileal or ileocolonic Crohn's disease needing resection. This TCR was sampled from an adult with Crohn's disease. Material for sequencing was ileal tissue. The chain has TRBV6-4 and TRBJ2-3; possibly TRBD2 for D (7 bases). CDR3 loop: CASSQWGGRITDTQYF. The CDR3 bases are TGTGCCAGCAGCCAATGGGGGGGGCGGATCACAGATACGCAGTATTTT.